One and the same sample provided the 21 T cell receptor beta chains below, sequenced in a study of CD8 T cells in ankylosing spondylitis. Antigens for these TCRs are unknown. MiXCR, applied by TCRdb to the 5' RACE reads, yields one record per CDR3 protein. Here the sample spans about 510,000 distinct CDR3 sequences, about 5.2% being singletons. Overall study results and limits: Apparently characteristic of ankylosing spondylitis blood was a TCR beta motif (under ten highly homologous variants).

The material sequenced was blood, either unsorted or a sorted T cell fraction (not recorded which). These receptors all come from a male donor with ankylosing spondylitis.

This clonotype was detected ten times or more. This chain joins TRBV5-1 and TRBJ2-7, with TRBD1 matching 9 bases. This CDR3 has 14 residues. With V trimmed by 3 bases and J by 6 bases, 7 bases remained unmatched. Germline CDR1 SGHRS, CDR2 YFSETQ. The CDR3: CASSYRDRESEQYF. Here the CDR3 DNA reads TGCGCCAGCAGCTACCGGGACAGGGAAAGCGAGCAGTACTTC.

The gene calls are TRBV5-6 and TRBJ2-6; D not certain. V lost 4 bases to trimming and J lost 0 bases, with 17 bases between them. Germline V CDR1 and CDR2: SGHDT, YYEEEE. This CDR3 region has 18 residues. CDR3 nucleotide sequence: TGTGCCAGCAGCCCCGAACTCCTCAGTAGCTCTGGGGCCAACGTCCTGACTTTC. Protein: CASSPELLSSSGANVLTF.

This clonotype was observed many times. The chain combines TRBV4-2 with TRBJ2-7, with 11 bases fitting TRBD2. In germline, CDR1 is LGHNA, CDR2 YNFKEQ. There are 15 residues in the CDR3. The junction had 6 bases not matched to a gene; V was cut back by 2 bases and J by 6 bases. In DNA form, the CDR3 reads TGTGCCAGCAGCCAATTAGCGGGGGGGCCGGGCGAGCAGTACTTC. The encoded protein is CASSQLAGGPGEQYF.

The sample holds a few counts of this clonotype. This may arise from a read error, as a much more abundant clone is one base away. The J gene is TRBJ2-7, the V gene TRBV5-1; no firm D call. The CDR3 length is 15 residues. The germline CDR1 and CDR2 sequences are SGHRS and YFSETQ. As DNA, the CDR3 is TGCGCCAGCGGCTTGATTGCGACAAAAGACGACGAGCAGTACTTC. This sequence encodes CASGLIATKDDEQYF.

This clonotype has at least ten counts. This chain joins TRBV20-1 and TRBJ2-2, with 8 bases matching TRBD1. The length of the CDR3 is 14 residues. The J segment lost 3 bases and the V segment lost 4 bases, leaving 4 bases of the junction unmatched. Germline CDR1 reads DFQATT; CDR2 reads SNEGSKA (reference sequence). The CDR3: CSATDRGHTGELFF. The DNA of the CDR3 is TGCAGTGCTACCGACAGGGGTCACACCGGGGAGCTGTTTTTT.

This clonotype was seen many times. The rearrangement links TRBV20-1 to TRBJ2-2, with 7 bases that match TRBD1. V was pared by 2 bases and J by 1 base, with 4 bases of the junction left unmatched. Germline CDR1 is DFQATT and CDR2 is SNEGSKA (reference sequence). The CDR3 consists of 15 residues. This CDR3 is CSARPGGRNTGELFF. As DNA, the CDR3 is TGCAGTGCTAGACCAGGGGGTCGGAACACCGGGGAGCTGTTTTTT.

This clonotype appeared many times. V gene TRBV7-2 combines with J gene TRBJ1-1; D is perhaps TRBD1 (5 bases). Germline V gives CDR1 SGHTA, CDR2 FQGNSA. The CDR3 runs to 13 residues. Deletions cut 6 bases from V and 2 bases from J, with 10 bases between. CDR3 protein: CASRPGLNTEAFF. CDR3 DNA sequence: TGTGCCAGCAGACCGGGGCTTAACACTGAAGCTTTCTTT.

The chain joins TRBV20-1 to TRBJ2-3, with TRBD1 matching over 7 bases. J lost 1 base, V lost 0 bases, and 19 bases had no gene match. Germline CDR1 and CDR2: DFQATT and SNEGSKA (reference sequence). The CDR3 spans 20 residues. CDR3 nucleotides: TGCAGTGCTAGAGATAAGTGGGCGGACTCTTACACAGGGGGCACAGATACGCAGTATTTT. Its translation: CSARDKWADSYTGGTDTQYF.

This clonotype was seen at least ten times. This chain connects TRBV20-1 to TRBJ1-3; D is unresolved. CDR1 and CDR2 (germline): DFQATT, SNEGSKA (reference sequence). The germline V and J ends were trimmed by 2 bases and 4 bases, with 9 bases remaining between them. The CDR3 contains 13 residues. For the CDR3, the DNA is TGCAGTGCTAGACCATCCGTCGGAAACACCATATATTTT. Protein: CSARPSVGNTIYF.

This clonotype was recorded at least ten times. This sequence joins TRBV29-1 and TRBJ2-5; maybe TRBD2 (6 bases). This CDR3 spans 13 amino acids. The V gene lost 6 bases and the J gene lost 0 bases, with 11 bases spanning the gap. Germline V lookup: CDR1 SQVTM, CDR2 ANQGSEA. The CDR3 spells CSVAGLYQETQYF. The CDR3 coding sequence is TGCAGCGTCGCGGGATTGTACCAAGAGACCCAGTACTTC.

The chain links TRBV6-2 or TRBV6-3 to TRBJ2-1; D not certain. The germline CDR1 and CDR2 sequences are MNHEY and SVGEGT. V was pared by 0 bases and J by 6 bases, with 9 bases between. The CDR3 has 14 residues. CDR3 loop: CASSYSISSNEQFF. DNA for the CDR3: TGTGCCAGCAGTTACTCGATCTCTAGCAATGAGCAGTTCTTC.

In its sample, this clonotype was seen many times. The chain joins TRBV15 to TRBJ1-2; unclear D gene. The germline V and J ends were trimmed by 2 bases and 8 bases, with 9 bases remaining between them. Germline CDR1 is LNHNV and CDR2 is YYDKDF (reference sequence). The CDR3 consists of 12 residues. The CDR3 protein is CATSRLIDGYTF. CDR3 DNA sequence: TGTGCCACCAGCAGATTAATTGACGGCTACACCTTC. Filled out from reference TRBV15 and TRBJ1-2, the complete variable domain reads DAMVIQNPRYQVTQFGKPVTLSCSQTLNHNVMYWYQQKSSQAPKLLFHYYDKDFNNEADTPDNFQSRRPNTSFCFLDIRSPGLGDTAMYLCATSRLIDGYTFGSGTRLTVV.

This clonotype was counted ten times or more. V and J are TRBV7-2 and TRBJ2-7, with TRBD1 matching 9 bases. The V gene's germline CDR1 is SGHTA and CDR2 FQGNSA. V trimming: 1 base; J trimming: 3 bases; junction bases outside the gene matches: 4. This CDR3 is 15 amino acids long. The DNA of the CDR3 is TGTGCCAGCAGCTTAGACCCGGGACAGGGCTACGAGCAGTACTTC. As protein: CASSLDPGQGYEQYF.

This clonotype was seen at least ten times. The rearrangement links TRBV7-2 to TRBJ1-4; D is ambiguous. The germline CDR1 and CDR2 sequences are SGHTA and FQGNSA. V was cut by 6 bases and J by 0 bases, with 11 bases left in between. This CDR3 spans 15 amino acids. The CDR3 loop reads CASRLTEATNEKLFF. As DNA, the CDR3 is TGTGCCAGCAGGTTAACAGAAGCAACTAATGAAAAACTGTTTTTT.

V gene TRBV28 combines with J gene TRBJ1-4; D may be TRBD1 (5 bases). The CDR3 runs 15 residues. V dropped 5 bases and J dropped 8 bases, with 18 bases sitting between them. CDR1 is MDHEN and CDR2 is SYDVKM in the germline V gene. CDR3 loop: CASSIPGRMLEKLFF. The DNA of the CDR3 is TGTGCCAGCAGTATTCCGGGACGGATGCTCGAAAAACTGTTTTTT.

This clonotype was found many times. The chain has TRBV11-2 and TRBJ1-6; D is perhaps TRBD1 (6 bases). The length of the CDR3 is 18 residues. V was pared by 4 bases and J by 3 bases, with 19 bases between. Germline loops: CDR1 SGHAT, CDR2 FQNNGV. The CDR3 DNA sequence: TGTGCCAGCAGCTACTTCCCTGCAGGGGTAGTCTATAATTCACCCCTCCACTTT. This encodes CASSYFPAGVVYNSPLHF.

In its sample, this clonotype was seen many times. The chain links TRBV27 to TRBJ2-3; tentatively, D is TRBD1 (6 bases). Germline CDR1 MNHEY, CDR2 SMNVEV (reference sequence). This CDR3 contains 17 residues. The germline V and J ends were trimmed by 3 bases and 0 bases, with 16 bases remaining between them. The CDR3 here is CASSLVTGPSSTDTQYF. The CDR3, as DNA: TGTGCCAGCAGTTTGGTCACAGGGCCTTCTAGCACAGATACGCAGTATTTT.

This clonotype was observed many times. The chain joins TRBV14 to TRBJ2-3, with D maybe TRBD2 (7 bases). CDR1 and CDR2 from the germline V gene are SGHDN and FVKESK. Trimming cost V 4 bases and J 6 bases, with 17 bases left between them. CDR3 size: 15 residues. This CDR3 is CASSPNAGALDTQYF. For the CDR3, the DNA is TGTGCCAGCAGCCCCAATGCGGGGGCCCTCGATACGCAGTATTTT.

In its sample, this clonotype was seen many times. This rearrangement joins TRBV25-1 to TRBJ2-3; tentatively, D is TRBD2 (5 bases). The CDR3 extends over 14 amino acids. V lost 6 bases to trimming and J lost 0 bases, with 10 bases between them. Germline V CDR1 and CDR2: MGHDK, SYGVNS. CDR3 nucleotides: TGTGCCAGCAGAGGACTCCATAGCACAGATACGCAGTATTTT. Its translation is CASRGLHSTDTQYF.

In this sample, this clonotype turned up many times. The genes are TRBV15 and TRBJ1-3, with D hard to call. V was shortened by 0 bases and J by 2 bases, with 2 bases between the two germline ends. The CDR3 is made up of 13 amino acids. Germline loops: CDR1 LNHNV, CDR2 YYDKDF (reference sequence). CDR3 coding DNA: TGTGCCACCAGCAGAGAGCCTGGAAACACCATATATTTT. Protein: CATSREPGNTIYF.

This clonotype occurred many times. This sequence joins TRBV11-2 and TRBJ1-2; D is unresolved. Looked up from germline, CDR1 is SGHAT and CDR2 is FQNNGV. The V gene lost 5 bases and the J gene lost 6 bases, with 13 bases spanning the gap. The CDR3 totals 13 residues. CDR3 sequence reads: CASSHGMLDGYTF. The CDR3 coding sequence is TGTGCCAGCAGCCACGGGATGCTTGATGGCTACACCTTC.